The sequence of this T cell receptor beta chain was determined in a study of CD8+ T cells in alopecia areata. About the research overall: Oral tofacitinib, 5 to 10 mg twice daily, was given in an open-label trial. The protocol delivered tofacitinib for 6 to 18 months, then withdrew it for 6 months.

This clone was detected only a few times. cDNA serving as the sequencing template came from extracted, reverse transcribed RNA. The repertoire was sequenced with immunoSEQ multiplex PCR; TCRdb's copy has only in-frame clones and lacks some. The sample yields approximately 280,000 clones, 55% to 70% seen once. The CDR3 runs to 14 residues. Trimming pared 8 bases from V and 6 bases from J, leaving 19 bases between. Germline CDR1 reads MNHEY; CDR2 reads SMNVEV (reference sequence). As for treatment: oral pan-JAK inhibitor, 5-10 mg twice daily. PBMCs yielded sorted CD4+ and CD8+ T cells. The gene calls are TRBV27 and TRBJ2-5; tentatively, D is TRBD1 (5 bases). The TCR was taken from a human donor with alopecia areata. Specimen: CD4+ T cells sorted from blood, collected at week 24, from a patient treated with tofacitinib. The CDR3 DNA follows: TGTGCCAGCGGATTCCCCTCGGACAAAAAGACCCAGTACTTC. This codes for CASGFPSDKKTQYF.